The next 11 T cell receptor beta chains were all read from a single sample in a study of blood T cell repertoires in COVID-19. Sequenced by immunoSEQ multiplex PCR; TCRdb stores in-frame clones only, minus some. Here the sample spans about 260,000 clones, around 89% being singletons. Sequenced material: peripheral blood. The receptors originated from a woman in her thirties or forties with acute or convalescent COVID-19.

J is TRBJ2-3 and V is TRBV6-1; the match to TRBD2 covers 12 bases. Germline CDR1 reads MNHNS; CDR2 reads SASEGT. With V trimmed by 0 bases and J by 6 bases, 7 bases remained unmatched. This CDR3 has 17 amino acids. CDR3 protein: CASSEALLAGGRDTQYF. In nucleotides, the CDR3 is TGTGCCAGCAGTGAAGCCCTCCTAGCGGGGGGGCGGGATACGCAGTATTTT.

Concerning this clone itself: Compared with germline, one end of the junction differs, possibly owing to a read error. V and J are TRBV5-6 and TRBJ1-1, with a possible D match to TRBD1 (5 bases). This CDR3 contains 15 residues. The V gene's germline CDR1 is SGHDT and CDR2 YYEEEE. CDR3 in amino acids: CASSLRAGWNAEAFF. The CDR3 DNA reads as TGTGCCAGCAGCTTGAGGGCAGGGTGGAACGCTGAAGCTTTCTTT.

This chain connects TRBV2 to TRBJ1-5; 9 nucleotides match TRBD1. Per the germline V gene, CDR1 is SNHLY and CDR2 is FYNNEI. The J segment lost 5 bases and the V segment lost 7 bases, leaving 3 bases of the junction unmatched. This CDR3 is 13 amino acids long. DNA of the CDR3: TGTGCCAGCAATAGACAGGGGGATCAGCCCCAGCATTTT. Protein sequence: CASNRQGDQPQHF.

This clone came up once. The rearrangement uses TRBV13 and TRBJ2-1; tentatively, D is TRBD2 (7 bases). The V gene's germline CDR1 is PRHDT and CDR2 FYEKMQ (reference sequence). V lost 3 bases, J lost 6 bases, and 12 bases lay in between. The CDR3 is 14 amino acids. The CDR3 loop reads CASSLGRGANEQFF. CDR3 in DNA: TGTGCCAGCAGCTTGGGACGGGGGGCCAATGAGCAGTTCTTC.

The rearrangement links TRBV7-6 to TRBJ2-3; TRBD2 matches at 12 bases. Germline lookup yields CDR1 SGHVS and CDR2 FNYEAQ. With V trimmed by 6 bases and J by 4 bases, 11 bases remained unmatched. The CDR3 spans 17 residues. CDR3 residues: CASSLAGGQSFPDTQYF. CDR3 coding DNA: TGTGCCAGCAGTCTAGCGGGGGGGCAAAGTTTCCCAGATACGCAGTATTTT.

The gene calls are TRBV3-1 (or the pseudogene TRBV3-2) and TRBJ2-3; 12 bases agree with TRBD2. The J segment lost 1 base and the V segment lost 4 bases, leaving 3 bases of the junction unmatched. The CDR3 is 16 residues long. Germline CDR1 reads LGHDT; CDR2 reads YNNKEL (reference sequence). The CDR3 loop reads CASSLASGGGTDTQYF. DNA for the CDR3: TGTGCCAGCAGCCTTGCTAGCGGGGGGGGCACAGATACGCAGTATTTT.

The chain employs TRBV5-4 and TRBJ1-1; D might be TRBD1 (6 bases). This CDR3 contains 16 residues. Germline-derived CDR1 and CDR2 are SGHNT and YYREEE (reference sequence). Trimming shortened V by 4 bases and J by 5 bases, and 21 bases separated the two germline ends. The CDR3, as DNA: TGTGCCAGCAGCCCCCGGGGTGGGGGGGCGGAAACTGAAGCTTTCTTT. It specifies CASSPRGGGAETEAFF.

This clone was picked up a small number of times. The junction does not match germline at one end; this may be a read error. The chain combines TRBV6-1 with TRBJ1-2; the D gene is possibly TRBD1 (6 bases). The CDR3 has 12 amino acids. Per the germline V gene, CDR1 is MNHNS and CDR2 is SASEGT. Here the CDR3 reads CASSDPRRGAAF. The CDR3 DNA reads TGTGCCAGCAGTGATCCCAGGCGGGGGGCTGCCTTC.

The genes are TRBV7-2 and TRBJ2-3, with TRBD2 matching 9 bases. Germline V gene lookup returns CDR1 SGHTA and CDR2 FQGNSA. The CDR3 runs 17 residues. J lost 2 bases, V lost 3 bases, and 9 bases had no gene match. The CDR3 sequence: CASSLFASGEPTDTQYF. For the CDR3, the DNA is TGTGCCAGCAGCTTGTTCGCTAGCGGGGAACCCACAGATACGCAGTATTTT.

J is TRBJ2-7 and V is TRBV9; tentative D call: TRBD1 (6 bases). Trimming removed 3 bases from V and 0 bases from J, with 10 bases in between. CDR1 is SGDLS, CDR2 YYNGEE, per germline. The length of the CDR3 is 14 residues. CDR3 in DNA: TGTGCCAGCAGCGCAGGGGCGAGCTCCTACGAGCAGTACGTC. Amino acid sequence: CASSAGASSYEQYV.

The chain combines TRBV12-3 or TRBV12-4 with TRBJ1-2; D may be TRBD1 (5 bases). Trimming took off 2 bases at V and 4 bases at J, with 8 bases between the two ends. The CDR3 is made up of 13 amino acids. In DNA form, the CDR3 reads TGTGCCAGCAGTTTAAGGGGCTTCTATGGCTACACCTTC. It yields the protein CASSLRGFYGYTF.